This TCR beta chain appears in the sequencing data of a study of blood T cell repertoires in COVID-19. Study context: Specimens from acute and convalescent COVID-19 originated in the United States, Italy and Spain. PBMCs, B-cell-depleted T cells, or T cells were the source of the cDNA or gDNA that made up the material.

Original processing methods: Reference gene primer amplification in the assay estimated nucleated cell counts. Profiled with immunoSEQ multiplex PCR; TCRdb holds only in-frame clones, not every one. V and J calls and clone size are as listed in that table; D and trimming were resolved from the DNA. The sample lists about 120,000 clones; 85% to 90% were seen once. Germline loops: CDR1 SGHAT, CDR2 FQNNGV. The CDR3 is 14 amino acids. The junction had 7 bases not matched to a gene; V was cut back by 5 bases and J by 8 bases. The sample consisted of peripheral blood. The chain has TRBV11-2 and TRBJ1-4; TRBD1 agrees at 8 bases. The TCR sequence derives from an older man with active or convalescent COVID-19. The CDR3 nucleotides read TGTGCCAGCAGCCGCTCGGACAGGGTAGAAAAACTGTTTTTT. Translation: CASSRSDRVEKLFF.